The 26 T cell receptor beta chains reported below all come from one sample, sequenced in a study of Ad26.COV2.S vaccination and SARS-CoV-2 variants. Clones were read by immunoSEQ multiplex PCR, and TCRdb kept only the in-frame ones, dropping some. The data show hundreds of thousands of clones, roughly nine tenths seen once. Sequenced here: peripheral blood, sampled after recovery from COVID-19. Receptors were obtained from a human donor who had recovered from COVID-19.

V usage is TRBV6-5 and J usage is TRBJ2-2, with TRBD1 identical over 7 bases. The CDR3 consists of 15 residues. From germline, CDR1 is MNHEY and CDR2 SVGAGI. Trimming at V came to 7 bases and at J to 0 bases, leaving 5 bases not matched to a gene. The CDR3, as DNA: TGTGCCAGCACCATCGGGACAGCGAACACCGGGGAGCTGTTTTTT. This encodes CASTIGTANTGELFF.

This chain uses TRBV7-2 with TRBJ2-5, with D unresolved. Germline V gives CDR1 SGHTA, CDR2 FQGNSA. CDR3 length: 14 amino acids. V gave up 7 bases and J gave up 5 bases, with 17 bases separating them. The CDR3 nucleotides are TGTGCCAGCACCCCCGCTGGGCTAGTCGAGACCCAGTACTTC. Translation: CASTPAGLVETQYF.

CDR3 sequence: CASSDSGNTEAFF. The CDR3 bases are TGCGCCAGCAGTGACTCAGGGAACACTGAAGCTTTCTTT. The chain couples TRBV10-1 to TRBJ1-1; no clear D. Germline CDR1 WNHNN, CDR2 SYGVQD (reference sequence). Trimming pared 3 bases from V and 1 base from J, leaving 6 bases between. The CDR3 consists of 13 residues.

The chain joins TRBV6-2 or TRBV6-3 to TRBJ2-5; D gene unclear. Germline-derived CDR1 and CDR2 are MNHEY and SVGEGT. The V gene lost 5 bases and the J gene lost 5 bases, with 12 bases spanning the gap. There are 13 residues in the CDR3. The CDR3 DNA is TGTGCCAGCAGTAACCAGATCAGGGAGACCCAGTACTTC. Translating it yields CASSNQIRETQYF.

The chain uses TRBV2 and TRBJ1-5, with D possibly TRBD1 on 6 matching bases. CDR1 is SNHLY and CDR2 is FYNNEI in the germline V gene. The germline V and J ends were trimmed by 6 bases and 7 bases, with 19 bases remaining between them. The CDR3 sequence is 15 residues long. This chain's CDR3 is CASSLNRVPRQPQHF. The CDR3 region has the DNA TGTGCCAGCAGCCTAAACAGGGTCCCCAGGCAGCCCCAGCATTTT.

The chain uses TRBV7-9 and TRBJ2-7; 10 positions agree with TRBD2. There are 16 residues in the CDR3. Trimming removed 3 bases from V and 1 base from J; junction bases left unmatched: 6. In germline, CDR1 is SEHNR, CDR2 FQNEAQ (reference sequence). The CDR3 sequence is CASSLGSGGPSYEQYF. The CDR3 coding sequence is TGTGCCAGCAGCTTGGGTAGCGGGGGGCCTTCCTACGAGCAGTACTTC.

By its share, this clone is medium-sized. The chain links TRBV19 to TRBJ1-1; 9 nucleotides align to TRBD1. Germline CDR1 LNHDA, CDR2 SQIVND (reference sequence). CDR3 length: 16 residues. With V trimmed by 7 bases and J by 1 base, 10 bases remained unmatched. The DNA of the CDR3 is TGTGCCAGTATCAACAGGGGGCAGGGGGCGAACACTGAAGCTTTCTTT. This codes for CASINRGQGANTEAFF.

Only one count was recorded for this clone. J is TRBJ1-5 and V is TRBV3-1 (or the pseudogene TRBV3-2); no definite D call. V was shortened by 2 bases and J by 0 bases, with 14 bases between the two germline ends. This CDR3 region has 17 residues. Germline CDR1 LGHDT, CDR2 YNNKEL (reference sequence). CDR3 residues: CASSQSGRRFSNQPQHF. DNA for the CDR3: TGTGCCAGCAGCCAATCCGGTCGACGCTTTAGCAATCAGCCCCAGCATTTT.

The chain carries TRBV19 and TRBJ2-5; the D is unclear. CDR3 size: 13 residues. Germline CDR1 reads LNHDA; CDR2 reads SQIVND (reference sequence). Trimming cost V 3 bases and J 5 bases, with 10 bases left between them. The CDR3 here is CASSIGQTETQYF. CDR3 DNA: TGTGCCAGTAGTATTGGGCAAACGGAGACCCAGTACTTC.

The chain recombines TRBV10-3 with TRBJ2-1; possibly TRBD2 for D (5 bases). V was pared by 10 bases and J by 8 bases, with 12 bases between. Germline V CDR1 and CDR2: ENHRY, SYGVKD. CDR3 length: 11 amino acids. CDR3 DNA sequence: TGTGCCACCCTCGGAGGAGATGAGCAGTTCTTC. Translation gives CATLGGDEQFF.

The chain combines TRBV14 with TRBJ2-3; 8 bases match TRBD2. Looked up from germline, CDR1 is SGHDN and CDR2 is FVKESK. V was clipped by 0 bases and J by 6 bases; unmatched bases: 11. This CDR3 region has 17 residues. CDR3: CASSQDKSLAGSDTQYF. For the CDR3, the DNA is TGTGCCAGCAGCCAAGACAAATCGTTAGCGGGGAGTGATACGCAGTATTTT.

The genes are TRBV3-1 (or the pseudogene TRBV3-2) and TRBJ2-1; maybe TRBD2 (7 bases). CDR3 length equals 17 residues. CDR1 is LGHDT and CDR2 is YNNKEL in the germline V gene (reference sequence). V dropped 0 bases and J dropped 4 bases, with 16 bases sitting between them. CDR3 residues: CASSQDLGGAEYNEQFF. The CDR3 DNA reads TGTGCCAGCAGCCAAGATTTGGGGGGGGCCGAGTACAATGAGCAGTTCTTC.

The V gene is TRBV6-2 or TRBV6-3, the J gene TRBJ1-3; D is uncertain. The ends were cut back, 2 bases at V and 0 bases at J, with 11 bases in the middle. Per germline, CDR1 MNHEY and CDR2 SVGEGT. The CDR3 is 16 amino acids. The CDR3 loop is CASSYAGWFSGNTIYF. CDR3 sequence (DNA): TGTGCCAGCAGTTACGCAGGATGGTTCTCTGGAAACACCATATATTTT.

The chain joins TRBV7-9 to TRBJ2-7, with TRBD1 matching over 9 bases. CDR1 and CDR2 from the germline V gene are SEHNR and FQNEAQ (reference sequence). CDR3 length equals 15 residues. Unmatched junction bases numbered 5, after V lost 5 bases and J lost 0 bases. CDR3 sequence: CASSVGTGLSYEQYF. CDR3 nucleotides: TGTGCCAGCAGCGTCGGGACAGGGCTCTCCTACGAGCAGTACTTC.

V and J are TRBV7-9 and TRBJ1-2, with a weak D call TRBD1 (6 bases). The CDR3 totals 14 residues. The germline V gene encodes CDR1 SEHNR and CDR2 FQNEAQ (reference sequence). Trimming left V 0 bases short and J 8 bases short, with 13 bases between. CDR3 sequence: CASSLADSLRGYTF. Written as DNA, the CDR3 is TGTGCCAGCAGCTTAGCGGACAGCTTGAGGGGCTACACCTTC. Filled out from reference TRBV7-9 and TRBJ1-2, the complete variable domain reads DTGVSQNPRHKITKRGQNVTFRCDPISEHNRLYWYRQTLGQGPEFLTYFQNEAQLEKSRLLSDRFSAERPKGSFSTLEIQRTEQGDSAMYLCASSLADSLRGYTFGSGTRLTVV.

This clone came up once. V usage is TRBV27 and J usage is TRBJ1-1; a possible D gene is TRBD1 (6 bases). The CDR3 loop spans 12 amino acids. V was trimmed by 5 bases and J by 5 bases, leaving 9 bases between them. The germline CDR1 and CDR2 sequences are MNHEY and SMNVEV (reference sequence). CDR3: CASSEGGTEAFF. The CDR3 bases are TGTGCCAGCAGTGAAGGGGGGACTGAAGCTTTCTTT.

The table lists this clone with a count of one. The J gene is TRBJ2-5, the V gene TRBV19; the D is unclear. CDR1 and CDR2 from the germline V gene are LNHDA and SQIVND (reference sequence). Trimming took 3 bases from V and 3 from J, leaving 8 bases between them. The CDR3 is 13 amino acids. DNA for the CDR3: TGTGCCAGTAGTATTAGGAGAGAAGAGACCCAGTACTTC. This sequence encodes CASSIRREETQYF.

The gene calls are TRBV5-8 and TRBJ1-6; D is perhaps TRBD1 (5 bases). The CDR3 is made up of 15 amino acids. Germline values: CDR1 SGHTS, CDR2 YDEGEE. V lost 4 bases and J 2 bases, leaving 10 bases between the germline ends. In nucleotides, the CDR3 is TGTGCCAGCAGCGATGGAGGGGCCTATAATTCACCCCTCCACTTT. Its translation: CASSDGGAYNSPLHF.

The chain uses TRBV19 and TRBJ1-2, with 7 bases aligning to TRBD1. Germline-derived CDR1 and CDR2 are LNHDA and SQIVND (reference sequence). J gave up 3 bases and V 9 bases, and 13 bases lay outside the gene matches. The CDR3 is 15 residues long. CDR3 nucleotides: TGTGCCAGCAAAGAGGGGGCCGCGGCTCACTATGGCTACACCTTC. Its translation is CASKEGAAAHYGYTF. Combining the CDR3 with reference TRBV19 and TRBJ1-2 gives the whole variable domain DGGITQSPKYLFRKEGQNVTLSCEQNLNHDAMYWYRQDPGQGLRLIYYSQIVNDFQKGDIAEGYSVSREKKESFPLTVTSAQKNPTAFYLCASKEGAAAHYGYTFGSGTRLTVV.

The rearrangement uses TRBV10-2 and TRBJ1-4; unclear D gene. CDR3 length: 14 amino acids. V shed 7 bases and J shed 0 bases, with 9 bases lying between them. CDR1 is WSHSY, CDR2 SAAADI, per germline. For the CDR3, the DNA is TGCGCCAGCACCCCGACAACAACTAATGAAAAACTGTTTTTT. Translating gives CASTPTTTNEKLFF.

CDR3 sequence (DNA): TGCGCCAGCAGCTTGCGGGACACACGCACAGATACGCAGTATTTT. It is translated as CASSLRDTRTDTQYF. The J gene is TRBJ2-3, the V gene TRBV5-1; D is possibly TRBD1 (6 bases). V lost 1 base and J 1 base, leaving 10 bases between the germline ends. Germline-derived CDR1 and CDR2 are SGHRS and YFSETQ. The CDR3 covers 15 residues.

The chain has TRBV6-5 and TRBJ1-6; D gene unclear. The V gene lost 2 bases and the J gene lost 3 bases, with 11 bases spanning the gap. This CDR3 comprises 16 residues. Germline assignment: CDR1 MNHEY and CDR2 SVGAGI. CDR3 protein: CASSYGPGSYNSPLHF. The CDR3, as DNA: TGTGCCAGCAGTTACGGTCCGGGCAGCTATAATTCACCCCTCCACTTT.

The chain has TRBV6-5 and TRBJ1-4; D possibly corresponds to TRBD1 (6 bases). Germline CDR1 reads MNHEY; CDR2 reads SVGAGI. The CDR3 sequence is 14 residues long. Trimming took off 6 bases at V and 4 bases at J, with 12 bases between the two ends. CDR3 bases: TGTGCCAGCAGGGGGGCAGGCCTTAATGAAAAACTGTTTTTT. Residues: CASRGAGLNEKLFF.

The V gene is TRBV3-1 (or the pseudogene TRBV3-2), the J gene TRBJ2-1, with 11 bases identical to TRBD2. Germline V lookup: CDR1 LGHDT, CDR2 YNNKEL (reference sequence). Germline trimming cut 4 bases from V and 5 bases from J; bases unmatched to any gene: 10. The CDR3 length is 17 residues. CDR3 amino acids: CASSPRLTSGVHNEQFF. CDR3 nucleotide sequence: TGTGCCAGCAGCCCGCGTTTGACTAGCGGGGTTCACAATGAGCAGTTCTTC.

This rearrangement joins TRBV20-1 to TRBJ1-3, with D unclear. The CDR3 sequence is 11 residues long. Per germline, CDR1 DFQATT and CDR2 SNEGSKA (reference sequence). The V end lost 2 bases, the J end lost 4 bases, and 3 bases lay between the germline ends. The CDR3 protein is CSARQGNTIYF. DNA for the CDR3: TGCAGTGCTAGACAGGGAAACACCATATATTTT.

V and J are TRBV5-4 and TRBJ2-7; D is uncertain. The CDR3 has 14 residues. V dropped 4 bases and J dropped 0 bases, with 11 bases sitting between them. CDR1 and CDR2 from the germline V gene are SGHNT and YYREEE (reference sequence). The CDR3 is CASSPDWISYEQYF. The DNA of the CDR3 is TGTGCCAGCAGCCCAGACTGGATCTCCTACGAGCAGTACTTC.